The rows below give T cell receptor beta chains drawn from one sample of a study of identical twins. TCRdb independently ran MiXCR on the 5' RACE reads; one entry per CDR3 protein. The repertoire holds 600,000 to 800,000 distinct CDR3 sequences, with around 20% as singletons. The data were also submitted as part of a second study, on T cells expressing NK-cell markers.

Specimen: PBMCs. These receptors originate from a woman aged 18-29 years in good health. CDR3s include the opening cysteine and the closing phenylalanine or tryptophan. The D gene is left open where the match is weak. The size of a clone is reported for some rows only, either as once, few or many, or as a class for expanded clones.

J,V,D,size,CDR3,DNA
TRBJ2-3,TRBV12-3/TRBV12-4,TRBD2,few,CASSFPSGRTDTQYF,TGTGCCAGCAGTTTCCCTAGCGGGAGAACAGATACGCAGTATTTT
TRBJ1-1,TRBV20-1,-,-,CSAKKVTEAFF,TGCAGTGCTAAGAAGGTCACTGAAGCTTTCTTT
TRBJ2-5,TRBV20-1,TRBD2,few,CSAEAGAETQYF,TGCAGTGCGGAAGCGGGGGCTGAGACCCAGTACTTC
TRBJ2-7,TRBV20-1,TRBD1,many,CSAKLPGQGAPYEQYF,TGCAGTGCCAAACTACCGGGACAGGGGGCTCCCTACGAGCAGTACTTC
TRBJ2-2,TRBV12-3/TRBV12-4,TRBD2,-,CASSPSRAGGTGELFF,TGTGCCAGCAGTCCCAGCCGGGCGGGAGGTACCGGGGAGCTGTTTTTT
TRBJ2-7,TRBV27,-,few,CASSLTGESFYEQYF,TGTGCCAGCAGTTTAACCGGGGAAAGTTTCTACGAGCAGTACTTC
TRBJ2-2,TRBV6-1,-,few,CASSAGAFNTGELFF,TGTGCCAGCAGTGCAGGAGCCTTCAACACCGGGGAGCTGTTTTTT
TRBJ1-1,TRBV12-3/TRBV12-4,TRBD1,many,CASSLGGTVEAFF,TGTGCCAGCAGTTTAGGGGGGACAGTTGAAGCTTTCTTT
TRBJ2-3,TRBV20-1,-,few,CSATAGIRGDTQYF,TGCAGTGCAACAGCGGGGATCAGGGGGGATACGCAGTATTTT
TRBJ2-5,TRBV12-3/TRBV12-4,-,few,CASSLNPSETQYF,TGTGCCAGCAGTCTAAACCCCAGTGAGACCCAGTACTTC
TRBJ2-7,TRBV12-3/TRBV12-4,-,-,CASSFVWGRAGYEQYF,TGTGCCAGCAGTTTTGTTTGGGGCAGGGCCGGCTACGAGCAGTACTTC
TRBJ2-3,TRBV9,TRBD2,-,CASSATRTSGRAVTDTQYF,TGTGCCAGCAGCGCCACCCGGACTAGCGGGAGGGCCGTCACAGATACGCAGTATTTT
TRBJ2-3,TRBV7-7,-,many,CASKGTTDTQYF,TGTGCTAGCAAGGGAACCACAGATACGCAGTATTTT
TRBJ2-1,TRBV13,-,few,CASNRRGHNEQFF,TGTGCCAGCAACCGACGGGGCCACAATGAGCAGTTCTTC
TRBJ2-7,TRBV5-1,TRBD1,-,CASSPTWSRDRATHEQYF,TGCGCCAGCAGCCCAACTTGGTCTCGGGACAGGGCCACCCACGAGCAGTACTTC
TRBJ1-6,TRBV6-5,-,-,CASSYRDKSGSPLHF,TGTGCCAGCAGTTACCGAGACAAGTCCGGGTCACCCCTCCACTTT
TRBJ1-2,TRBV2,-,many,CASSGQSYGYTF,TGTGCCAGCAGTGGACAGTCCTATGGCTACACCTTC
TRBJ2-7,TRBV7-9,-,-,CASSSPEQPYEQYF,TGTGCCAGCAGCTCCCCAGAACAGCCCTACGAGCAGTACTTC
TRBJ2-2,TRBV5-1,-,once,CASTSVGRGTGELFF,TGCGCCAGCACCTCCGTTGGCAGAGGGACCGGGGAGCTGTTTTTT
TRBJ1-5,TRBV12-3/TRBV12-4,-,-,CASCREVNQPQHF,TGTGCCAGCTGCCGCGAAGTCAATCAGCCCCAGCATTTT
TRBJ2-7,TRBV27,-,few,CASSLGPDPTISYEQYF,TGTGCCAGCAGTTTAGGTCCTGACCCAACGATTTCCTACGAGCAGTACTTC
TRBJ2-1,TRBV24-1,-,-,CATSETPRSGNYNEQFF,TGTGCCACCAGTGAAACTCCCCGGAGCGGTAATTACAATGAGCAGTTCTTC
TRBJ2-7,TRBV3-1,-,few,CASSQKGGYEQYF,TGTGCCAGCAGCCAAAAAGGCGGATACGAGCAGTACTTC
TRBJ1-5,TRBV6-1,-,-,CASSRDMWWPQHF,TGTGCCAGCAGTCGGGACATGTGGTGGCCCCAGCATTTT
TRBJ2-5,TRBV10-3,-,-,CAIGAQETQYF,TGTGCCATCGGGGCTCAAGAGACCCAGTACTTC
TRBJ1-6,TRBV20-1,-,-,CSARSWDRDSPLHF,TGCAGTGCGAGAAGCTGGGACCGAGATTCACCCCTCCACTTT
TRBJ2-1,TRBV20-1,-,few,CSANQEDSYNEQFF,TGCAGTGCTAACCAGGAGGACTCCTACAATGAGCAGTTCTTC
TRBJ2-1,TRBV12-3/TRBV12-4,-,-,CASSGKSWGEQFF,TGTGCCAGCAGTGGCAAAAGTTGGGGTGAGCAGTTCTTC
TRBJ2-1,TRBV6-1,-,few,CASSESARNEQFF,TGTGCCAGCAGTGAATCTGCGCGCAATGAGCAGTTCTTC
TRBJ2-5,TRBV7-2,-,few,CASSSGTAETQYF,TGTGCCAGCAGTTCAGGGACTGCAGAGACCCAGTACTTC
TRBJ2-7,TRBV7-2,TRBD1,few,CASSLQTGAYEQYF,TGTGCCAGCAGCTTACAGACAGGGGCCTACGAGCAGTACTTC
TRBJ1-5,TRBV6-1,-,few,CASSATHSNQPQHF,TGTGCCAGCAGTGCCACTCATAGCAATCAGCCCCAGCATTTT
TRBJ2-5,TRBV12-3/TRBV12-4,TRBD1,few,CASSLRDRMQETQYF,TGTGCCAGCAGCCTGCGGGACAGGATGCAAGAGACCCAGTACTTC
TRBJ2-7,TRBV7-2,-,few,CASSRTHSLYEQYF,TGTGCCAGCAGCCGGACACATTCACTCTACGAGCAGTACTTC
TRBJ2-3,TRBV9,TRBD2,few,CASSVGLAGTDTQYF,TGTGCCAGCAGCGTAGGACTAGCGGGCACAGATACGCAGTATTTT
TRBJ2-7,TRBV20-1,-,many,CSGVRSYEQYF,TGCAGTGGGGTCCGCTCCTACGAGCAGTACTTC
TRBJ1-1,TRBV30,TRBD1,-,CAWSGQGLMNTEAFF,TGTGCCTGGAGTGGACAGGGACTAATGAACACTGAAGCTTTCTTT
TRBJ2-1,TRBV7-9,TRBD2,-,CASSPRSGMGYNEQFF,TGTGCCAGCAGCCCCCGTAGCGGGATGGGGTACAATGAGCAGTTCTTC
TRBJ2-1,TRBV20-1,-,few,CSGQKDPTQFF,TGCAGTGGTCAGAAAGACCCTACTCAGTTCTTC
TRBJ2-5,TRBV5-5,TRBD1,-,CASSVRPGDRPETQYF,TGTGCCAGCAGCGTCCGCCCCGGGGACAGGCCGGAGACCCAGTACTTC
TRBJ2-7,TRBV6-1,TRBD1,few,CASSTDRVRYEQYF,TGTGCCAGCAGCACCGACAGGGTACGATACGAGCAGTACTTC
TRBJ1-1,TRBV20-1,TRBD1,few,CSARTGIAEAFF,TGCAGTGCGAGGACAGGGATCGCTGAAGCTTTCTTT
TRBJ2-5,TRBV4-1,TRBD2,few,CASSQDQRRGWRETQYF,TGCGCCAGCAGCCAAGATCAACGGCGGGGGTGGCGAGAGACCCAGTACTTC
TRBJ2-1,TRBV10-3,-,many,CAISGMSGQYNEQFF,TGTGCCATCAGTGGGATGTCGGGGCAGTACAATGAGCAGTTCTTC
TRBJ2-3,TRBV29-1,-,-,CRVDTDTQYF,TGCAGGGTAGATACAGATACGCAGTATTTT
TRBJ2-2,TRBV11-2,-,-,CASSFQAGWNTGELFF,TGTGCCAGCAGCTTTCAGGCGGGGTGGAACACCGGGGAGCTGTTTTTT
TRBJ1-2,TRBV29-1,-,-,CSVGFDYGYTF,TGCAGCGTTGGGTTTGACTATGGCTACACCTTC
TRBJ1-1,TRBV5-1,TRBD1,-,CASSFGPPGTGVNTEAFF,TGCGCCAGCAGCTTCGGTCCCCCCGGGACAGGAGTTAACACTGAAGCTTTCTTT
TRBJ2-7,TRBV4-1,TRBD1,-,CASRGTGSEQYF,TGCGCCAGCAGGGGGACAGGCTCCGAGCAGTACTTC
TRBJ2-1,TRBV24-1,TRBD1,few,CATSDPGTGERNEQFF,TGTGCCACCAGTGATCCTGGGACAGGGGAGCGCAATGAGCAGTTCTTC
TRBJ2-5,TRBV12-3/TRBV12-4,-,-,CASSFPQGRKTQYF,TGTGCCAGCAGTTTCCCGCAGGGAAGAAAGACCCAGTACTTC
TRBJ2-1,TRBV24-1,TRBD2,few,CATSDLSSGRNEQFF,TGTGCCACCAGTGATTTAAGTAGCGGGAGGAATGAGCAGTTCTTC
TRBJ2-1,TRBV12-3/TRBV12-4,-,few,CASSPSWGSYNEQFF,TGTGCCAGCAGTCCGTCCTGGGGATCCTACAATGAGCAGTTCTTC
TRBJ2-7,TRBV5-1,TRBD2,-,CASSTTSGRAGLYEQYF,TGCGCCAGCAGCACGACTAGCGGGAGGGCCGGCCTATACGAGCAGTACTTC